These 13 T cell receptor beta chains were sequenced from one sample in a study of tumor-infiltrating lymphocytes in primary liver carcinoma. A primer matching the constant region was used to make TCR beta cDNA from 500 to 650 ng of total RNA. Three nested multiplex PCR rounds, a slightly modified ARM-PCR, produced the libraries for TCR beta. It was with TRBV1-TRBV30 forward primers and a C-beta reverse primer that the first two PCR rounds were run, at approximately 10 cycles each. In TCRdb, the multiplex PCR reads were re-called with MiXCR into one record per CDR3 protein. In the table there are approximately 76,000 distinct CDR3 sequences, 71% of which are singletons. RNA and DNA were co-extracted from around 18-30 mg of unsorted bulk tissue. Sequenced material: liver tumor tissue from sampling region 4. The subset was: tumor region T4, right-lateral pole. These receptors originate from a woman aged 55-70 years with primary liver carcinoma and hepatitis B virus infection.

Worth noting for this clonotype: A read error is possible here, since a much larger clone lies one base away. The rearrangement joins TRBV7-8 to TRBJ1-3, with D possibly being TRBD1 (5 bases). CDR1 and CDR2 from the germline V gene are SGHVS and FQNEAQ. V was trimmed by 5 bases and J by 2 bases, leaving 10 bases between them. The CDR3 runs 14 residues. CDR3 in DNA: TGTGCCAGCAGCCCCGGGGGGACTGGAAACACCATATATTTT. Its translation is CASSPGGTGNTIYF.

Comment on this clonotype: As the CDR3 is not closed by the conserved phenylalanine or tryptophan, this likely results from a read error. The limits of the CDR3 on the DNA are not certain, so only TCRdb's listed CDR3 is given. The gene calls are TRBV6-1 and TRBJ2-1. The CDR3 extends over 15 residues, inclusive of both ends. The germline V gene has CDR1 MNHNS and CDR2 SASEGT. The CDR3 sequence is CASESGFPSYNEHFI.

As regards this clonotype: This may arise from a read error, as a much more abundant clone is one base away. The chain employs TRBV5-1 and TRBJ2-3; no clear D. CDR1 is SGHRS and CDR2 is YFSETQ in the germline V gene. V lost 5 bases, J lost 6 bases, and 16 bases lay in between. The CDR3 has 14 residues. CDR3 DNA sequence: TGCGCCAGCAGTGGGGAACATGGCGTCGATACGCAGTATTTT. Its protein is CASSGEHGVDTQYF.

Points on this clonotype: A clone one base away is much larger, so this may be a read error. This chain links TRBV28 with TRBJ2-1; the D is unclear. This CDR3 is built from 13 residues. The germline gives CDR1 MDHEN, CDR2 SYDVKM. V lost 7 bases to trimming and J lost 6 bases, with 13 bases between them. The CDR3 coding sequence is TGTGCCAGCACCAAAAGCAGACCCAATGAGCAGTTCTTC. This gives the protein CASTKSRPNEQFF.

For this clonotype: A read error may explain this, as a much larger clone is one base away. CDR3 sequence (DNA): TGCGCCAGCAGCTTGGAGACATCGGGACAGGGCGATACGCAGTTTTTT. It codes for CASSLETSGQGDTQFF. The chain is built from TRBV5-1 and TRBJ2-3; 9 bases align to TRBD1. This CDR3 has 16 residues. Germline V gene lookup returns CDR1 SGHRS and CDR2 YFSETQ.

The chain employs TRBV4-2 and TRBJ2-3; 11 bases are a match to TRBD2. The V segment lost 0 bases and the J segment 12 bases; nucleotides outside the gene matches: 14. This CDR3 contains 17 residues. From germline, CDR1 is LGHNA and CDR2 YNFKEQ. The CDR3 region is CASSQDSSSGRRDAQYF. CDR3 in DNA: TGTGCCAGCAGCCAAGATAGCTCTAGCGGGAGGCGGGATGCACAGTATTTT.

About this clonotype itself: One junction end disagrees with the germline gene, perhaps due to a read error. The gene calls are TRBV11-2 and TRBJ2-1; 8 bases match TRBD2. Germline V gene data show CDR1 as SGHAT and CDR2 as FQNNGV. The CDR3 runs 17 residues. In DNA, the CDR3 is TGTGCCAGCAGCCCCCGCGGTAGCGGGATTATCTACAATGTGCAGTTCTTC. This encodes CASSPRGSGIIYNVQFF.

This chain connects TRBV25-1 to TRBJ2-5; D is perhaps TRBD1 or TRBD2 (5 bases each). Germline assignment: CDR1 MGHDK and CDR2 SYGVNS. Trimming pared 1 base from V and 5 bases from J, leaving 11 bases between. The CDR3 contains 14 residues. CDR3 protein: CASSEWPGRETQYF. The CDR3 DNA reads as TGTGCCAGCAGTGAATGGCCGGGGCGGGAGACCCAGTACTTC.

With regard to this clonotype: Mismatch with germline at one junction end may stem from a read error. The CDR3 nucleotides read TGTGCCAGCAGCCAAGATTGTGGCAGACTGTCTTTCTCTGGAGCCAACGTCCTGACTTTC. Translation: CASSQDCGRLSFSGANVLTF. The rearrangement joins TRBV4-2 to TRBJ2-6, with D unclear. There are 20 residues in the CDR3. The germline gives CDR1 LGHNA, CDR2 YNFKEQ.

V gene TRBV5-1 combines with J gene TRBJ2-3; 8 nucleotides align to TRBD2. Germline V gives CDR1 SGHRS, CDR2 YFSETQ. The CDR3 extends over 15 amino acids. V gave up 9 bases and J gave up 4 bases; unmatched junction bases: 13. The CDR3 loop reads CANATSGSPPDTQYF. The CDR3 DNA is TGCGCCAATGCTACTAGCGGAAGTCCCCCAGATACGCAGTATTTT.

Points on this clonotype: The junction does not match germline at one end; this may be a read error. The V call is TRBV6-5, the J call TRBJ2-7; TRBD2 agrees at 10 bases. This CDR3 region has 14 residues. CDR1 and CDR2 (germline): MNHEY, SVGAGI. Here the CDR3 reads CASSQAGGPYGQYF. DNA of the CDR3: TGTGCCAGCAGCCAAGCGGGAGGGCCCTACGGGCAGTATTTC.

Concerning this clonotype: Compared with germline, one end of the junction differs, possibly owing to a read error. The chain couples TRBV6-1 to TRBJ2-7; unclear D gene. CDR1 and CDR2 (germline): MNHNS, SASEGT. This CDR3 comprises 15 residues. The CDR3 sequence is CASSESAGHPYEQYF. The CDR3 DNA reads as TGTGCCAGCAGTGAATCGGCAGGCCACCCCTACGAGCAGTATTTC.

Ten or more counts support this clonotype. A read error is possible here, since a much larger clone lies one base away. The chain has TRBV11-3 and TRBJ2-1; 10 bases are a match to TRBD1. The CDR3 has 14 amino acids. The germline V gene has CDR1 SGHNT and CDR2 YENEEA. The CDR3 DNA reads as TGTGCCAGCAGCCAGTTTGGGACAGGGGAAAGGCAGCTCTTC. This encodes CASSQFGTGERQLF.